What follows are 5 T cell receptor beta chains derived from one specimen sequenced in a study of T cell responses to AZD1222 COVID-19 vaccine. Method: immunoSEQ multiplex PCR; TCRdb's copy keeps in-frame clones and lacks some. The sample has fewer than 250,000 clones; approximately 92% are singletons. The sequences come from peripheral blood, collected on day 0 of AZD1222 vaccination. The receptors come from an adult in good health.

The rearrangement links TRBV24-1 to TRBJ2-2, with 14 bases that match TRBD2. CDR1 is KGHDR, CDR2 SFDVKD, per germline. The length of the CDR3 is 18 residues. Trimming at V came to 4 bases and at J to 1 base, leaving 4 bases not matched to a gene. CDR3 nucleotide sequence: TGTGCCACCAGTGACCCGACTAGCGGGGGGGGGAACACCGGGGAGCTGTTTTTT. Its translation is CATSDPTSGGGNTGELFF.

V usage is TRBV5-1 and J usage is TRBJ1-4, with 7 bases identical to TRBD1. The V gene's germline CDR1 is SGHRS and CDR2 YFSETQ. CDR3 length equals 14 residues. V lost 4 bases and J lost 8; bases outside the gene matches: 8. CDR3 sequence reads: CASSTGLQGEKLFF. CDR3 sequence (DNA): TGCGCCAGCAGCACGGGGCTACAGGGGGAAAAACTGTTTTTT.

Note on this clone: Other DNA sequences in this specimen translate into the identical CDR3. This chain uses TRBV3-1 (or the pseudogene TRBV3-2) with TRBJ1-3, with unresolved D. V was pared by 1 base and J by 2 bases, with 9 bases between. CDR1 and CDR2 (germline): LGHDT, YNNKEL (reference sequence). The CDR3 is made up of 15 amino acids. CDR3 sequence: CASSQGPGPGNTIYF. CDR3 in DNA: TGTGCCAGCAGCCAAGGTCCGGGCCCTGGAAACACCATATATTTT.

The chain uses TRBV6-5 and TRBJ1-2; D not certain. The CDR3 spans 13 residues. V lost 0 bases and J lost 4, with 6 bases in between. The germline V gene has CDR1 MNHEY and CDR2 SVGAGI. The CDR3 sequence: CASSYSIAYGYTF. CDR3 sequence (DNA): TGTGCCAGCAGTTACTCGATTGCCTATGGCTACACCTTC.

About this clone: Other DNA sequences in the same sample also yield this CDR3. The CDR3 coding sequence is TGTGCCAGCAGTTACTCGATTCGGGGGCCGGACACTGAAGCTTTCTTT. Protein sequence: CASSYSIRGPDTEAFF. The V and J genes are TRBV6-5 and TRBJ1-1, with D possibly matching TRBD1 (6 bases). This CDR3 comprises 16 residues. Germline-derived CDR1 and CDR2 are MNHEY and SVGAGI. V was trimmed by 0 bases and J by 3 bases, leaving 14 bases between them.